The rows below give T cell receptor beta chains drawn from one sample of a study of T cells expressing NK-cell markers. Following a re-call of the 5' RACE reads, TCRdb has one entry per CDR3 protein and lacks DNA. The repertoire shows 400,000 to 500,000 distinct CDR3 sequences; the top ten hold roughly 8%. Material: blood T cells: a sorted CD56 or NKG2C T cell subset, CD4+ or CD8+ T cells, or bulk PBMC T cells (not recorded which). These receptors were taken from a woman between 18 and 70 years old in good health. Both conserved end residues are part of each CDR3. Each record gives: V gene, J gene, CDR3 protein.

>TRBV20-1|TRBJ1-6
CSARDTSIGPLHF
>TRBV12-3/TRBV12-4|TRBJ1-2
CASSPPGRGYTF
>TRBV4-3|TRBJ2-3
CASSQVLAGGTDTQYF
>TRBV28|TRBJ2-1
CASSFVARPGNEQFF
>TRBV4-3|TRBJ2-2
CASSQEFSSGELFF
>TRBV18|TRBJ2-1
CASSPGGSNPGQFF
>TRBV2|TRBJ2-3
CASKWAGQSTDTQYF
>TRBV12-3/TRBV12-4|TRBJ1-1
CASSPGQGDIIEAFF
>TRBV7-2|TRBJ1-6
CASSWNRGGNSPLHF
>TRBV15|TRBJ1-2
CATSRATNSGDGYTF
>TRBV6-4|TRBJ2-3
CASRGSAHTDTQYF
>TRBV12-3/TRBV12-4|TRBJ2-7
CASSLHAGPLEQYF
>TRBV6-4|TRBJ2-1
CASSDSSGDYNEQFF
>TRBV27|TRBJ2-3
CASSLWGRGRVDTQYF
>TRBV29-1|TRBJ2-1
CSVLGTGGGEQFF
>TRBV29-1|TRBJ1-5
CSVGLVSNQPQHF
>TRBV4-2|TRBJ2-1
CASSQVLDNEQFF
>TRBV3-1|TRBJ1-3
CASSQDYVGGGNTIYF